The next 14 T cell receptor beta chains were all read from a single sample in a study of T cell responses to AZD1222 COVID-19 vaccine. Clones were read by immunoSEQ multiplex PCR, and TCRdb kept only the in-frame ones, dropping some. This table holds approximately 140,000 clones, under 95% found once. The sample consisted of peripheral blood, taken 28 days after the second AZD1222 dose. These receptors all come from an adult who received the AZD1222 COVID-19 vaccine.

DNA of the CDR3: TGTGCCAGCAGTGTGGGGAGTAACTATGGCTACACCTTC. It translates to CASSVGSNYGYTF. This chain links TRBV27 with TRBJ1-2; D remains ambiguous. The CDR3 is made up of 13 amino acids. Germline CDR1 is MNHEY and CDR2 is SMNVEV (reference sequence). V was cut by 5 bases and J by 1 base, with 8 bases left in between.

The V call is TRBV6-5, the J call TRBJ2-1; D is perhaps TRBD2 (6 bases). Germline assignment: CDR1 MNHEY and CDR2 SVGAGI. Trimming removed 8 bases from V and 0 bases from J, with 14 bases in between. CDR3 size: 15 residues. CDR3 sequence reads: CASDPSARSYNEQFF. The DNA of the CDR3 is TGTGCCAGCGACCCTAGCGCACGCTCCTACAATGAGCAGTTCTTC.

The V and J genes are TRBV28 and TRBJ2-2; 9 bases agree with TRBD1. The V segment lost 8 bases and the J segment 3 bases; nucleotides outside the gene matches: 4. The CDR3 length is 14 residues. CDR1 is MDHEN and CDR2 is SYDVKM in the germline V gene. The CDR3 is CASVRTGDTGELFF. CDR3 DNA: TGTGCCAGCGTGCGGACAGGGGACACCGGGGAGCTGTTTTTT.

This clone was observed a single time. The DNA for the CDR3 is TGCGCCAGCAGCCAAGATTGGGCCAGTAGCCAGCCCCAGCATTTT. Translation gives CASSQDWASSQPQHF. The gene calls are TRBV4-3 and TRBJ1-5; no firm D call. CDR3 length equals 15 residues. Germline CDR1 reads LGHNA; CDR2 reads YSLEER. V lost 0 bases to trimming and J lost 7 bases, with 13 bases between them.

The J gene is TRBJ2-1, the V gene TRBV27; a weak D match, TRBD2 (6 bases). Trimming cost V 3 bases and J 3 bases, with 15 bases left between them. The CDR3 contains 16 residues. Germline loops: CDR1 MNHEY, CDR2 SMNVEV (reference sequence). The chain's CDR3 is CASSFMTGAFYNEQFF. The DNA for the CDR3 is TGTGCCAGCAGTTTTATGACGGGAGCGTTCTACAATGAGCAGTTCTTC.

The rearrangement joins TRBV28 to TRBJ2-7, with D unresolved. Trimming took off 7 bases at V and 2 bases at J, with 9 bases between the two ends. The CDR3 loop spans 12 amino acids. Germline assignment: CDR1 MDHEN and CDR2 SYDVKM. The CDR3 loop reads CASTQYPYEQYF. Here the CDR3 DNA reads TGTGCCAGCACCCAATACCCCTACGAGCAGTACTTC. Variable domain in full (rest from reference TRBV28 and TRBJ2-7): DVKVTQSSRYLVKRTGEKVFLECVQDMDHENMFWYRQDPGLGLRLIYFSYDVKMKEKGDIPEGYSVSREKKERFSLILESASTNQTSMYLCASTQYPYEQYFGPGTRLTVT.

V usage is TRBV2 and J usage is TRBJ2-5, with D unresolved. Germline V gives CDR1 SNHLY, CDR2 FYNNEI. V dropped 6 bases and J dropped 6 bases, with 17 bases sitting between them. CDR3 length equals 14 residues. In nucleotides, the CDR3 is TGTGCCAGCAGCGGTGCCACCAAGGGCCAGACCCAGTACTTC. Protein product: CASSGATKGQTQYF.

This chain connects TRBV5-1 to TRBJ1-3, with D possibly TRBD1 on 5 matching bases. V was clipped by 7 bases and J by 0 bases, with 11 bases between them. Germline V gene data show CDR1 as SGHRS and CDR2 as YFSETQ. This CDR3 contains 14 residues. In DNA, the CDR3 is TGCGCCAGCGGCCCTGACAGCTCTGGAAACACCATATATTTT. It translates to CASGPDSSGNTIYF.

The chain is built from TRBV30 and TRBJ1-6; D is ambiguous. The CDR3 runs 13 residues. With 1 base removed from V and 8 bases from J, the gap between germline ends came to 9 bases. Germline V gene data show CDR1 as GTSNPN and CDR2 as SVGIG (reference sequence). CDR3 in amino acids: CAWSGRDDSPLHF. CDR3 nucleotide sequence: TGTGCCTGGAGTGGAAGAGACGATTCACCCCTCCACTTT.

V is TRBV2 and J is TRBJ2-7; maybe TRBD1 (5 bases). Germline V gene lookup returns CDR1 SNHLY and CDR2 FYNNEI. With 3 bases removed from V and 3 bases from J, the gap between germline ends came to 9 bases. CDR3 length: 13 amino acids. The DNA for the CDR3 is TGTGCCAGCAGTGAGGCAGGGCACTACGAGCAGTACTTC. This encodes CASSEAGHYEQYF.

The CDR3 DNA reads as TGTGCCAGCTCACGCGGGACTAGCGGGAACACCGGGGAGCTGTTTTTT. It translates to CASSRGTSGNTGELFF. The chain combines TRBV18 with TRBJ2-2; 11 bases agree with TRBD2. Trimming at V came to 4 bases and at J to 1 base, leaving 2 bases not matched to a gene. Germline V gives CDR1 KGHSH, CDR2 LQKENI. The CDR3 length is 16 residues.

In DNA, the CDR3 is TGTGCCATCAGTCCGACCGAGAAATCCTACGAGCAGTACTTC. Protein product: CAISPTEKSYEQYF. V gene TRBV10-3 combines with J gene TRBJ2-7; D uncertain. CDR3 size: 14 residues. Trimming took off 5 bases at V and 1 base at J, with 12 bases between the two ends. Germline-derived CDR1 and CDR2 are ENHRY and SYGVKD.

The chain links TRBV18 to TRBJ2-1, with TRBD2 matching 13 bases. After removal of 3 bases from V and 8 bases from J, the junction contained 4 bases not matched to a gene. CDR1 KGHSH and CDR2 LQKENI come from the germline V gene. This CDR3 spans 15 amino acids. The CDR3 nucleotides are TGTGCCAGCTCACCGGGACTAGCGGGATCCGATGAGCAGTTCTTC. It specifies CASSPGLAGSDEQFF.

The gene calls are TRBV7-9 and TRBJ2-5; 8 positions match TRBD1. V lost 4 bases, J lost 5 bases, and 6 bases stayed unmatched. The CDR3 length is 14 residues. Per germline, CDR1 SEHNR and CDR2 FQNEAQ (reference sequence). As DNA, the CDR3 is TGTGCCAGCAGCTCAACAGGGGGGTCGGAGACCCAGTACTTC. This translates into CASSSTGGSETQYF.